This TCR beta chain is drawn from a study of T cell responses to AZD1222 COVID-19 vaccine. Study-wide findings and caveats: Only after the peak T cell response were repertoires sampled. Regions left unmutated in variants are reportedly the target of nearly half of spike-specific TCRs.

Second-dose timings of about 4 or about 12 weeks were pooled. The CDR3 contains 13 residues. The germline V and J ends were trimmed by 5 bases and 4 bases, with 11 bases remaining between them. Germline V gives CDR1 SEHNR, CDR2 FQNEAQ (reference sequence). Assay: immunoSEQ multiplex PCR; the TCRdb copy retains only in-frame clones and omits some. The repertoire includes 120,000 or so clones, 75% to 85% of them detected once, and around 27% sits in the top ten. Concerning this clone itself: The antigen remains undetermined.

The chain uses TRBV7-9 and TRBJ1-2, with a possible D match to TRBD1 (5 bases). Here the sequenced sample was peripheral blood, taken 28 days after the second AZD1222 dose. This clonotype was sampled from an adult who received the AZD1222 COVID-19 vaccine. The CDR3 reads CASSLQGTYGYTF. The CDR3 DNA sequence: TGTGCCAGCAGCCTCCAGGGTACCTATGGCTACACCTTC.